This TCR beta chain was captured by sequencing in a study of blood T cell repertoires in COVID-19 (dated by TCRdb to the early 2020s). Study-wide context: The collaborator samples originated in the United States, Italy and Spain and spanned the acute and convalescent phases of COVID-19. A de-identified subject ID, COVID-19 status, age in years and sex were almost always included in the sample metadata. The prospective study material was composed of cDNA or gDNA derived from T cells, B-cell-depleted T cells, or PBMCs. Where available, HLA class I and class II types were obtained from metadata supplied by the sample provider rather than from assay-based typing. Samples were obtained from the ongoing ImmuneRACE study (first 160 participants) and from over a thousand subjects provided by 6 global collaborators. A freely available public database, intended as a resource for researchers studying the immune response to SARS-CoV-2, is where the repertoires were released. The dataset comprised deeply sampled blood TCRbeta repertoires from subjects exposed to, actively infected with, or recovered from COVID-19.

TCRbeta CDR3 regions were amplified from genomic DNA using the immunoSEQ Assay, a bias-controlled multiplex PCR. The paper's data handling went like this. The number of nucleated cells in each sample was estimated by amplification of reference gene primers within the assay. To quantify the absolute abundance of each unique TCRbeta CDR3 rearrangement, sequence reads were collapsed and filtered. For each sample, productive Simpson clonality was calculated by taking the square root of Simpson's diversity index across productive rearrangements. TCRdb took this table from immuneACCESS and kept in-frame rearrangements with V and J called. Such tables lack part of the clones; where checked against another copy, unresolved V genes explain under half of the gap, and the rest is unexplained. V and J calls and clone size are those listed in that table; D and trimming were worked out from the DNA. Here the sample has around 200,000 clones; 88% occur a single time. The ten biggest clones cover about 1.6% of the sample.

Whole blood was collected in K2EDTA tubes by collaborating institutions according to the institutions' own protocols. For TCRbeta analysis, collaborators shipped samples as frozen whole blood, isolated PBMCs, or DNA extracted from either of those sample types. On this clone itself: Its antigen remains unidentified. No quality values exist for individual bases; no much larger clone is one base distant.

On the study overall, not on this receptor specifically: How much clinical and demographic metadata was included differed by source and by participant, and the metadata was provided uncurated.

V gives up 4 bases and J gives up 7 bases, and the segment between their germline ends measures 14 bases. Reading from cysteine to phenylalanine, the CDR3 counts 13 amino acids. Of the read, only the CDR3 DNA is kept; its 39 bases are in frame from base 1. Based on the germline V gene (reference sequence), the CDR1 and CDR2 sequences are LGHDT and YNNKEL. The sample taken for sequencing was peripheral blood. The V and J genes are TRBV3-1 (or the pseudogene TRBV3-2) and TRBJ2-7; TRBD1 could be the D gene, as 5 bases match. The TCR originated in a man aged 18 to 29 with active or convalescent COVID-19. CDR3 reads: CASSLVGAREQYF. The DNA sequence reads TGTGCCAGCAGCCTAGTAGGGGCGCGGGAGCAGTACTTC.